This record concerns one T cell receptor beta chain sequence. Germline CDR1 SGHRS, CDR2 YFSETQ. The CDR3 contains 14 residues. V shed 5 bases, J shed 4 bases, and the junction held 5 bases outside the gene matches. This sample is drawn from a study of blood T cell repertoires in COVID-19. About the study: The study drew acute and convalescent COVID-19 samples from the United States, Italy and Spain. T cells, B-cell-depleted T cells, or PBMCs provided the cDNA or gDNA that served as material.

As handled by the study authors: Estimation of nucleated cell counts relied on the amplification of reference gene primers. Assay used: immunoSEQ multiplex PCR; TCRdb lists only in-frame clones, some missing. The DNA was the basis for D and trimming; V, J and clone size are from that table. The table has approximately 190,000 clones, approximately 84% seen once. Sequenced sample: peripheral blood. The V and J genes are TRBV5-1 and TRBJ2-3; 9 bases map to TRBD2. The source of this sequence is a woman in her seventies with active or convalescent COVID-19. The CDR3 DNA sequence: TGCGCCAGCAGATATAGCGGGAGAGCAGATACGCAGTATTTT. It codes for CASRYSGRADTQYF.